What follows describes a single T cell receptor beta chain. Its antigen is not identified. It was with a sample-barcoded 5' primer and a J-beta primer mix that a second PCR of roughly 7 to 11 cycles was run. TCRdb called the 5' RACE reads again in MiXCR, with one record for every CDR3 protein. The sample carries about 1.1 million distinct CDR3 sequences, less than 45% recorded once. This record comes from a study of blood T cells in healthy people across ages. Per sample, a minimum of 6.5 million PBMCs were isolated. General study results and limits: Aged donors had fewer naive CD4+ cells and lower diversity than long-lived donors. As age increased, TCR beta diversity per million T cells fell in a roughly linear fashion.

The V end lost 3 bases, the J end lost 4 bases, and 14 bases lay between the germline ends. Germline CDR1 is LNHNV and CDR2 is YYDKDF (reference sequence). The CDR3 loop spans 15 amino acids. This chain uses TRBV15 with TRBJ2-3; D is unresolved. The sequence derives from a man younger than 35 in good health. Sequencing input: blood. The CDR3 sequence: CATSRDLPNADTQYF. Here the CDR3 DNA reads TGTGCCACCAGCAGGGATCTGCCCAACGCAGATACGCAGTATTTT. Full variable domain (remainder filled in from reference TRBV15 and TRBJ2-3): DAMVIQNPRYQVTQFGKPVTLSCSQTLNHNVMYWYQQKSSQAPKLLFHYYDKDFNNEADTPDNFQSRRPNTSFCFLDIRSPGLGDTAMYLCATSRDLPNADTQYFGPGTRLTVL.